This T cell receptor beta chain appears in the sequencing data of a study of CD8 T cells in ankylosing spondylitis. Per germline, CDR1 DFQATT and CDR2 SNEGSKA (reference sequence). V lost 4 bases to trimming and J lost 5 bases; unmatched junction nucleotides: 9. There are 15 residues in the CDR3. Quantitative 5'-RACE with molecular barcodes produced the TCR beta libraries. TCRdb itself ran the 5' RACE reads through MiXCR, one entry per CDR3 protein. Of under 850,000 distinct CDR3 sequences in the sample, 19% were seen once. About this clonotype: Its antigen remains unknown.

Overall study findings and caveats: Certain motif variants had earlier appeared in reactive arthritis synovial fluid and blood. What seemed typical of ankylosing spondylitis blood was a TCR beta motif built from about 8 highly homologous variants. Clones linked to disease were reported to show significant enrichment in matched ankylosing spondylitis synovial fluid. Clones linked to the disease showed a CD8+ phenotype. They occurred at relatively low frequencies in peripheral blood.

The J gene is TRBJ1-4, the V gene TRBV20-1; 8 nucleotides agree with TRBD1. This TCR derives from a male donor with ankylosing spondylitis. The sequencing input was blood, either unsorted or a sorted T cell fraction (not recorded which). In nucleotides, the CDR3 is TGCAGTGCTACAGAGAGGACAGGGCAAAATGAAAAACTGTTTTTT. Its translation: CSATERTGQNEKLFF.